This T cell receptor (beta chain) is drawn from a study of blood T cell repertoires in COVID-19. Study details: Whether acute or convalescent, the COVID-19 samples came from the United States, Italy and Spain.

In the original analysis: Reference gene primer amplification yielded estimated nucleated cell counts. Clones were read by immunoSEQ multiplex PCR, and TCRdb kept only the in-frame ones, dropping some. That table is the source of V, J and clone size, and D and trimming were worked out from the DNA. The top ten hold under 2% of the sample, which has about 70,000 clones, roughly 80% seen once. V gave up 6 bases and J gave up 2 bases, with 16 bases separating them. The germline V gene has CDR1 MNHEY and CDR2 SVGAGI. This CDR3 is built from 15 residues. The clonotype originates from a woman between 55 and 75 years old with acute or convalescent COVID-19. The sequencing sample was made of peripheral blood. This chain connects TRBV6-5 to TRBJ1-1; perhaps TRBD1 as D (6 bases). CDR3 coding DNA: TGTGCCAGCAGACCCCGGGGGGCGGTTAACACTGAAGCTTTCTTT. Amino acid sequence: CASRPRGAVNTEAFF.